This is a list of T cell receptor beta chains from one sample in a study of blood T cell repertoires in COVID-19. Profiling relied on immunoSEQ multiplex PCR, and the TCRdb table lists in-frame clones only, not all of them. The table records about 150,000 clones, 86% of them present only once. Specimen: peripheral blood. Receptors were obtained from a man in his 70s with acute or convalescent COVID-19. Each CDR3 is given with its conserved first and last residue. The D gene is left open where the match is weak. Where a row states a size, it is once, few, many or the class of an expanded clone; other rows omit it.

cdr3_nt: TGTGCCAGCATTGAGGGGGGGCTATACAATGAGCAGTTCTTC
cdr3_aa: CASIEGGLYNEQFF
d_call: NA
j_call: TRBJ2-1
clone_size: NA
v_call: TRBV28

cdr3_nt: TGTGCCAGCAGTGAACCCGGGATGGGTTACGAAAAACTGTTTTTT
cdr3_aa: CASSEPGMGYEKLFF
d_call: NA
j_call: TRBJ1-4
clone_size: NA
v_call: TRBV2

cdr3_nt: TGTGCCTGGAGTGAGCTAGCGGGAGGGGAAGAGCAGTTCTTC
cdr3_aa: CAWSELAGGEEQFF
d_call: TRBD2
j_call: TRBJ2-1
clone_size: NA
v_call: TRBV30

cdr3_nt: TGTGCCAGCAGTTACTCGAGTAAAGGGGAAACCCAGCCCCAGCATTTT
cdr3_aa: CASSYSSKGETQPQHF
d_call: NA
j_call: TRBJ1-5
clone_size: NA
v_call: TRBV6-6

cdr3_nt: TGTGCCAGCAGCTGGGCATTGAACACTGAAGCTTTCTTT
cdr3_aa: CASSWALNTEAFF
d_call: NA
j_call: TRBJ1-1
clone_size: NA
v_call: TRBV7-8

cdr3_nt: TGTGCCAGCAGTGAACCGGGACAGGCAACTAATGAAAAACTGTTTTTT
cdr3_aa: CASSEPGQATNEKLFF
d_call: TRBD1
j_call: TRBJ1-4
clone_size: NA
v_call: TRBV6-1

cdr3_nt: TGTGCCAGCAGCTTACTAGCGGGAGGGGACGGGGAGCTGTTTTTT
cdr3_aa: CASSLLAGGDGELFF
d_call: TRBD2
j_call: TRBJ2-2
clone_size: NA
v_call: TRBV7-3

cdr3_nt: TGTGCCAGCTCACGATCCGGGGGAGGGAACACTGAAGCTTTCTTT
cdr3_aa: CASSRSGGGNTEAFF
d_call: NA
j_call: TRBJ1-1
clone_size: NA
v_call: TRBV18

cdr3_nt: TGTGCCAGCAGCTTAGCGCGGACAGGCTCTGGAAACACCATATATTTT
cdr3_aa: CASSLARTGSGNTIYF
d_call: TRBD1
j_call: TRBJ1-3
clone_size: NA
v_call: TRBV7-2

cdr3_nt: TGTGCTAGTGGTTTGGCGACCTTAGCGGGCGAGATCTACGAGCAGTACTTC
cdr3_aa: CASGLATLAGEIYEQYF
d_call: TRBD2
j_call: TRBJ2-7
clone_size: NA
v_call: TRBV12-5

cdr3_nt: TGTGCCACCAGTGATTTCGGGATTAGCACAGATACGCAGTATTTT
cdr3_aa: CATSDFGISTDTQYF
d_call: NA
j_call: TRBJ2-3
clone_size: once
v_call: TRBV24-1

cdr3_nt: TGTGCCAGCAGCCGAGGAGGCCCCTACGAGCAGTACTTC
cdr3_aa: CASSRGGPYEQYF
d_call: NA
j_call: TRBJ2-7
clone_size: NA
v_call: TRBV12-3/TRBV12-4

cdr3_nt: TGTGCCAGCAGCGCAGGGGAAGAGACCCAGTACTTC
cdr3_aa: CASSAGEETQYF
d_call: NA
j_call: TRBJ2-5
clone_size: NA
v_call: TRBV12-3/TRBV12-4

cdr3_nt: TGTGCCAGCAGCTTTAAAGGGCGGACAGGGGGCGAGGAGACCCAGTACTTC
cdr3_aa: CASSFKGRTGGEETQYF
d_call: TRBD1
j_call: TRBJ2-5
clone_size: NA
v_call: TRBV5-8

cdr3_nt: TGCGCCAGCAGCTTGGATTGGCCAGGGTCGGACACCATATATTTT
cdr3_aa: CASSLDWPGSDTIYF
d_call: NA
j_call: TRBJ1-3
clone_size: NA
v_call: TRBV5-1

cdr3_nt: TGCGCCAGCAGCTCGGGGGACAGGGACGCCGGGGAGCTGTTTTTT
cdr3_aa: CASSSGDRDAGELFF
d_call: TRBD1
j_call: TRBJ2-2
clone_size: NA
v_call: TRBV5-1

cdr3_nt: TGCAGCGTTGGGCTAGCGGGAGTCGGCTCCCACGAGCAGTACTTC
cdr3_aa: CSVGLAGVGSHEQYF
d_call: TRBD2
j_call: TRBJ2-7
clone_size: NA
v_call: TRBV29-1

cdr3_nt: TGCGCCAGGGCCCCGAGACAGGGGTCACGCGAGCAGTACTTC
cdr3_aa: CARAPRQGSREQYF
d_call: TRBD1
j_call: TRBJ2-7
clone_size: few
v_call: TRBV10-1

cdr3_nt: TGTGCCAGCAGCTTACAACCCGGGGGCAATCAGCCCCAGCATTTT
cdr3_aa: CASSLQPGGNQPQHF
d_call: NA
j_call: TRBJ1-5
clone_size: NA
v_call: TRBV7-2

cdr3_nt: TGTGCCAGTAACCCCATCGACTCTTCTACCCCTTACAATGAGCAGTTCTTC
cdr3_aa: CASNPIDSSTPYNEQFF
d_call: NA
j_call: TRBJ2-1
clone_size: once
v_call: TRBV19

cdr3_nt: TGTGCCAGCAGCCAAGTCCCAGGGGCAGATACGCAGTATTTT
cdr3_aa: CASSQVPGADTQYF
d_call: NA
j_call: TRBJ2-3
clone_size: NA
v_call: TRBV3-1/TRBV3-2

cdr3_nt: TGTGCCAGCAGCTTGACAGTTCAAGAGACCCAGTACTTC
cdr3_aa: CASSLTVQETQYF
d_call: NA
j_call: TRBJ2-5
clone_size: few
v_call: TRBV5-6

cdr3_nt: TGTGCCAGCAGTTACCGGGGTTTCGAGCAGTACTTC
cdr3_aa: CASSYRGFEQYF
d_call: NA
j_call: TRBJ2-7
clone_size: NA
v_call: TRBV6-2/TRBV6-3

cdr3_nt: TGTGCCAGCAGCCCAAGACAGGGAAGGGCTGAAGCTTTCTTT
cdr3_aa: CASSPRQGRAEAFF
d_call: TRBD1
j_call: TRBJ1-1
clone_size: NA
v_call: TRBV9

cdr3_nt: TGCGCCAGCAGCCAAGGGGGCCAGGCATCTAATGAAAAACTGTTTTTT
cdr3_aa: CASSQGGQASNEKLFF
d_call: NA
j_call: TRBJ1-4
clone_size: NA
v_call: TRBV4-3

cdr3_nt: TGCGCCAGCAGCCCTTGGCAGGTTACCACAGATACGCAGTATTTT
cdr3_aa: CASSPWQVTTDTQYF
d_call: NA
j_call: TRBJ2-3
clone_size: NA
v_call: TRBV4-3

cdr3_nt: TGTGCCAGCAGTCCTCTGACTAGCTCCCGACTTTACGAGCAGTACTTC
cdr3_aa: CASSPLTSSRLYEQYF
d_call: TRBD2
j_call: TRBJ2-7
clone_size: NA
v_call: TRBV28

cdr3_nt: TGTGCCAGCAGCCAAGGTATCGGGACTGGCTACAATGAGCAGTTCTTC
cdr3_aa: CASSQGIGTGYNEQFF
d_call: NA
j_call: TRBJ2-1
clone_size: NA
v_call: TRBV4-2

cdr3_nt: TGTGCCAGCAGTTCACCGGGACAGGGAACCTACGAGCAGTACTTC
cdr3_aa: CASSSPGQGTYEQYF
d_call: TRBD1
j_call: TRBJ2-7
clone_size: NA
v_call: TRBV7-9

cdr3_nt: TGTGCCAGCAGTTTAGGGGGGAGCCAAGAGACCCAGTACTTC
cdr3_aa: CASSLGGSQETQYF
d_call: NA
j_call: TRBJ2-5
clone_size: NA
v_call: TRBV28

cdr3_nt: TGTGCCAGTAGTACCGCTCTAGGACAGACAACCTATGGCTACACCTTC
cdr3_aa: CASSTALGQTTYGYTF
d_call: NA
j_call: TRBJ1-2
clone_size: NA
v_call: TRBV19

cdr3_nt: TGTGCTAGTGGTTCGGGGACTAGCGGGATGCATGAGCAGTTCTTC
cdr3_aa: CASGSGTSGMHEQFF
d_call: TRBD2
j_call: TRBJ2-1
clone_size: NA
v_call: TRBV12-5

cdr3_nt: TGTGCCAGCAGCTTAAGGCAGGGTGATGAGCAGTTCTTC
cdr3_aa: CASSLRQGDEQFF
d_call: NA
j_call: TRBJ2-1
clone_size: once
v_call: TRBV11-3

cdr3_nt: TGTGCCAGCAGCTTTAGGGGATTCGGGGAGCTGTTTTTT
cdr3_aa: CASSFRGFGELFF
d_call: NA
j_call: TRBJ2-2
clone_size: NA
v_call: TRBV7-9

cdr3_nt: TGTGCCAGCAGGGGGGGGAAAGCCCCTCAAGAGACCCAGTACTTC
cdr3_aa: CASRGGKAPQETQYF
d_call: TRBD2
j_call: TRBJ2-5
clone_size: NA
v_call: TRBV28

cdr3_nt: TGTGCCAGTAGTACCCTCAGTACCGGGGCCAACGTCCTGACTTTC
cdr3_aa: CASSTLSTGANVLTF
d_call: NA
j_call: TRBJ2-6
clone_size: NA
v_call: TRBV19

cdr3_nt: TGCGCCAGCAGCTTGGGAGTGAACACTGAAGCTTTCTTT
cdr3_aa: CASSLGVNTEAFF
d_call: NA
j_call: TRBJ1-1
clone_size: few
v_call: TRBV5-1

cdr3_nt: TGTGCCAGCAGCCTGCGACAGCTCAACGAGCAGTACTTC
cdr3_aa: CASSLRQLNEQYF
d_call: NA
j_call: TRBJ2-7
clone_size: NA
v_call: TRBV5-4

cdr3_nt: TGTGCCATCAGTGAAGAAGGAGCGGGAAAGTCCGGGGAGCTGTTTTTT
cdr3_aa: CAISEEGAGKSGELFF
d_call: TRBD2
j_call: TRBJ2-2
clone_size: NA
v_call: TRBV10-3

cdr3_nt: TGTGCCAGCAGCTTGGAGAGGGTGCAGAACACTGAAGCTTTCTTT
cdr3_aa: CASSLERVQNTEAFF
d_call: NA
j_call: TRBJ1-1
clone_size: NA
v_call: TRBV5-4

cdr3_nt: TGTGCCATCAGGGACTGGGAGGGAGCTAACTATGGCTACACCTTC
cdr3_aa: CAIRDWEGANYGYTF
d_call: NA
j_call: TRBJ1-2
clone_size: NA
v_call: TRBV10-3